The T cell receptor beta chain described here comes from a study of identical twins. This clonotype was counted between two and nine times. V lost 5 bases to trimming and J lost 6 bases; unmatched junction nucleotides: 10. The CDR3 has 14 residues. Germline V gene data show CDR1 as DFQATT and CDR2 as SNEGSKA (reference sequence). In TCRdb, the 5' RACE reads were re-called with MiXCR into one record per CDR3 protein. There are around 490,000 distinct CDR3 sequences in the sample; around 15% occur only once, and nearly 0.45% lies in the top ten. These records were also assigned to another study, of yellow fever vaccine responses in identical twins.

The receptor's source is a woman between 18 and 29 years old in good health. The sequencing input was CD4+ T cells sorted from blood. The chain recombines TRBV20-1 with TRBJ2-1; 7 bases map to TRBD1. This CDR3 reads CSAAPGQIINEQFF. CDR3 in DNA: TGCAGTGCTGCTCCGGGACAGATTATCAATGAGCAGTTCTTC.